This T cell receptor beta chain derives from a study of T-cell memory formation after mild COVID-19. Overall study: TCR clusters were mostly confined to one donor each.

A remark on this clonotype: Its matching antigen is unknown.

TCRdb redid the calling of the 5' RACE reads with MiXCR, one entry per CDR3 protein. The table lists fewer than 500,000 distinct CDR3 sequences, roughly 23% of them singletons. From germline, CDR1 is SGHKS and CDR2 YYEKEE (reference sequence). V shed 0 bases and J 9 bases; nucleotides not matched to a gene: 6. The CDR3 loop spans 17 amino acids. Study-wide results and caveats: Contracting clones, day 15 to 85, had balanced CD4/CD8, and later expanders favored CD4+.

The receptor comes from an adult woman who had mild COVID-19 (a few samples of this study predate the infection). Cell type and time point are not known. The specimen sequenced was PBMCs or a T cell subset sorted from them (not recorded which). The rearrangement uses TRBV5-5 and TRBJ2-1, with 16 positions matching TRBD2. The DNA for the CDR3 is TGTGCCAGCAGCTTGGTCGGGACTAGCGGGAGGGCCCTTGAGCAGTTCTTC. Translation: CASSLVGTSGRALEQFF.